Following are 26 T cell receptor beta chains from one sample sequenced in a study of blood T cell repertoires in COVID-19. Assay used: immunoSEQ multiplex PCR; TCRdb lists only in-frame clones, some missing. The sample holds 150,000 to 200,000 clones; under 90% are singletons and the top ten take roughly a fifth. The specimen sequenced was peripheral blood. The receptor source for this set is a woman of 80 years or more with acute or convalescent COVID-19.

The chain is built from TRBV13 and TRBJ1-1; D uncertain. V lost 1 base to trimming and J lost 2 bases, with 5 bases between them. Germline assignment: CDR1 PRHDT and CDR2 FYEKMQ (reference sequence). The CDR3 contains 13 residues. The CDR3 bases are TGTGCCAGCAGCTTAGTTCAAAACACTGAAGCTTTCTTT. It specifies CASSLVQNTEAFF.

The chain employs TRBV3-1 (or the pseudogene TRBV3-2) and TRBJ2-5, with TRBD1 matching 7 bases. The CDR3 is made up of 14 amino acids. Germline V gene sequence: CDR1 LGHDT, CDR2 YNNKEL (reference sequence). The V and J ends lost 3 bases and 4 bases, in that order; junction bases with no gene match: 5. This chain's CDR3 is CASSHTAGGETQYF. For the CDR3, the DNA is TGTGCCAGCAGCCATACTGCAGGGGGAGAGACCCAGTACTTC.

This rearrangement joins TRBV3-1 (or the pseudogene TRBV3-2) to TRBJ2-1, with TRBD1 matching over 8 bases. Germline V gene sequence: CDR1 LGHDT, CDR2 YNNKEL (reference sequence). This CDR3 spans 17 amino acids. The V gene end was trimmed by 0 bases and the J gene end by 1 base; junction bases not matched to a gene: 5. The CDR3 DNA reads TGTGCCAGCAGCCAAGAGGGTACAGGGGGTTCCTACAATGAGCAGTTCTTC. Translating gives CASSQEGTGGSYNEQFF.

CDR3: CASSLGTERISPLHF. The CDR3 nucleotides read TGTGCCAGCAGCTTAGGGACAGAAAGGATTTCACCCCTCCACTTT. The chain carries TRBV7-2 and TRBJ1-6; D may be TRBD1 (6 bases). V lost 1 base and J lost 9, with 13 bases in between. The CDR3 is 15 amino acids. CDR1 is SGHTA, CDR2 FQGNSA, per germline. Based on the CDR3 plus reference TRBV7-2 and TRBJ1-6, the full variable domain is GAGVSQSPSNKVTEKGKDVELRCDPISGHTALYWYRQSLGQGLEFLIYFQGNSAPDKSGLPSDRFSAERTGGSVSTLTIQRTQQEDSAVYLCASSLGTERISPLHFGNGTRLTVT.

The CDR3 loop reads CASSQALIQGADGYTF. CDR3 bases: TGTGCCAGCAGCCAAGCACTAATACAGGGGGCTGATGGCTACACCTTC. This chain connects TRBV3-1 (or the pseudogene TRBV3-2) to TRBJ1-2, with TRBD1 identical over 9 bases. The CDR3 consists of 16 residues. CDR1 LGHDT and CDR2 YNNKEL come from the germline V gene (reference sequence). V was pared by 1 base and J by 6 bases, with 9 bases of the junction left unmatched.

J is TRBJ2-6 and V is TRBV6-5; tentatively, D is TRBD1 (5 bases). V was clipped by 8 bases and J by 1 base, with 9 bases between them. The CDR3 is 14 residues long. Germline CDR1 reads MNHEY; CDR2 reads SVGAGI. CDR3 DNA: TGTGCCAGCGGACAACTATCTGGGGCCAACGTCCTGACTTTC. Protein: CASGQLSGANVLTF.

The V gene is TRBV10-3, the J gene TRBJ2-2; 10 nucleotides align to TRBD2. V gave up 4 bases and J gave up 6 bases; unmatched junction bases: 5. Germline V lookup: CDR1 ENHRY, CDR2 SYGVKD. The length of the CDR3 is 15 residues. The CDR3 loop is CAISGLAGASGELFF. As DNA, the CDR3 is TGTGCCATCAGTGGGCTAGCGGGAGCGTCCGGGGAGCTGTTTTTT.

As DNA, the CDR3 is TGTGCCAGTAGTATCGGACAGTCGAACACTGAAGCTTTCTTT. Its protein product is CASSIGQSNTEAFF. The chain uses TRBV19 and TRBJ1-1, with a tentative D call TRBD1 (6 bases). Germline values: CDR1 LNHDA, CDR2 SQIVND (reference sequence). The CDR3 covers 14 residues. Trimming shortened V by 3 bases and J by 1 base, and 9 bases separated the two germline ends.

The V and J genes are TRBV30 and TRBJ1-4; D remains ambiguous. Germline CDR1 reads GTSNPN; CDR2 reads SVGIG (reference sequence). V gave up 7 bases and J gave up 0 bases, with 24 bases separating them. The CDR3 is 18 amino acids. The CDR3 here is CASPFRHRTPSTNEKLFF. The CDR3 region has the DNA TGTGCCTCCCCGTTTCGACATCGTACTCCTTCAACTAATGAAAAACTGTTTTTT.

V usage is TRBV19 and J usage is TRBJ2-2; 9 bases fit TRBD1. This CDR3 contains 14 residues. CDR1 is LNHDA, CDR2 SQIVND, per germline (reference sequence). The J segment lost 5 bases and the V segment lost 3 bases, leaving 1 base of the junction unmatched. Here the CDR3 reads CASSMDRGTGELFF. The CDR3 DNA reads as TGTGCCAGTAGTATGGACAGGGGAACCGGGGAGCTGTTTTTT.

V is TRBV27 and J is TRBJ2-7; 15 bases fit TRBD2. The V segment lost 6 bases and the J segment 0 bases; nucleotides outside the gene matches: 9. Germline values: CDR1 MNHEY, CDR2 SMNVEV (reference sequence). The CDR3 extends over 18 amino acids. DNA for the CDR3: TGTGCCAGCAGAAAAGCGGGACTAGCGGGGGGTAGCTCCTACGAGCAGTACTTC. It specifies CASRKAGLAGGSSYEQYF.

The chain has TRBV2 and TRBJ2-1; 7 nucleotides align to TRBD2. The CDR3 length is 16 residues. The trim removed 6 bases at V and 6 bases at J, leaving 14 bases unmatched. From germline, CDR1 is SNHLY and CDR2 FYNNEI. The DNA for the CDR3 is TGTGCCAGCAGGGCCAGACTAGCCACTCAACGCAATGAGCAGTTCTTC. It yields the protein CASRARLATQRNEQFF. Complete variable domain (other parts from reference TRBV2 and TRBJ2-1): EPEVTQTPSHQVTQMGQEVILRCVPISNHLYFYWYRQILGQKVEFLVSFYNNEISEKSEIFDDQFSVERPDGSNFTLKIRSTKLEDSAMYFCASRARLATQRNEQFFGPGTRLTVL.

In DNA form, the CDR3 reads TGTGCCAGCAGTTTAATATCCGGGACAGGGAACAATCAGCCCCAGCATTTT. Its translation: CASSLISGTGNNQPQHF. V and J are TRBV28 and TRBJ1-5, with TRBD1 identical over 9 bases. The V gene end was trimmed by 2 bases and the J gene end by 3 bases; junction bases not matched to a gene: 8. Germline lookup yields CDR1 MDHEN and CDR2 SYDVKM. The CDR3 has 17 amino acids.

DNA of the CDR3: TGTGCCAGTAGTATAGTAACAGGCCTGGATCAGCCCCAGCATTTT. Residues: CASSIVTGLDQPQHF. This chain uses TRBV19 with TRBJ1-5, with D maybe TRBD1 (5 bases). V was shortened by 1 base and J by 5 bases, with 12 bases between the two germline ends. In germline, CDR1 is LNHDA, CDR2 SQIVND (reference sequence). CDR3 size: 15 residues. The whole variable domain, filled in from reference TRBV19 and TRBJ1-5, reads DGGITQSPKYLFRKEGQNVTLSCEQNLNHDAMYWYRQDPGQGLRLIYYSQIVNDFQKGDIAEGYSVSREKKESFPLTVTSAQKNPTAFYLCASSIVTGLDQPQHFGDGTRLSIL.

The DNA of the CDR3 is TGTGCCAGCACCCACGGACTAGCGGGTTACAATGAGCAGTTCTTC. Residues: CASTHGLAGYNEQFF. The rearrangement uses TRBV11-2 and TRBJ2-1; 11 positions match TRBD2. This CDR3 has 15 residues. J was trimmed by 4 bases and V by 7 bases; bases with no gene match: 6. Per germline, CDR1 SGHAT and CDR2 FQNNGV.

The J gene is TRBJ2-1, the V gene TRBV2, with D maybe TRBD1 (5 bases). There are 16 residues in the CDR3. Trimming shortened V by 3 bases and J by 4 bases, and 16 bases separated the two germline ends. Germline assignment: CDR1 SNHLY and CDR2 FYNNEI. CDR3 sequence: CASSEDGALGYNEQFF. The CDR3 nucleotides read TGTGCCAGCAGTGAGGATGGGGCATTGGGTTACAATGAGCAGTTCTTC.

V is TRBV29-1 and J is TRBJ2-1; no clear D. Per germline, CDR1 SQVTM and CDR2 ANQGSEA. This CDR3 region has 15 residues. Trimming shortened V by 2 bases and J by 0 bases, and 11 bases separated the two germline ends. CDR3 protein: CSVESLHSSYNEQFF. In DNA, the CDR3 is TGCAGCGTTGAATCGTTGCACAGCTCCTACAATGAGCAGTTCTTC.

The chain links TRBV11-3 to TRBJ2-1, with 10 bases aligning to TRBD1. Germline CDR1 SGHNT, CDR2 YENEEA. This CDR3 spans 16 amino acids. V lost 0 bases, J lost 5 bases, and 4 bases stayed unmatched. CDR3 coding DNA: TGTGCCAGCAGCTTAGATGGACAGGGGGGCCACAATGAGCAGTTCTTC. It is translated as CASSLDGQGGHNEQFF.

The rearrangement joins TRBV6-1 to TRBJ2-1; TRBD1 might be the D (5 bases). CDR1 MNHNS and CDR2 SASEGT come from the germline V gene. The V end was cut by 2 bases, the J end by 2 bases, with 10 bases between. The CDR3 totals 15 residues. The CDR3 DNA reads as TGTGCCAGCAGTGAACCCCAGACAGCCTACAATGAGCAGTTCTTC. Encoded protein: CASSEPQTAYNEQFF.

J is TRBJ2-5 and V is TRBV15; 9 bases match TRBD1. The CDR3 length is 12 residues. Per germline, CDR1 LNHNV and CDR2 YYDKDF (reference sequence). V lost 6 bases to trimming and J lost 6 bases; unmatched junction nucleotides: 2. The CDR3 sequence is CATRDRGKTQYF. The CDR3 DNA reads TGTGCCACCAGGGACAGGGGAAAGACCCAGTACTTC.

DNA of the CDR3: TGTGCCAGCAGCCCAACCCTTTACTCGTACGAGCAGTACTTC. Amino acids: CASSPTLYSYEQYF. V and J are TRBV5-6 and TRBJ2-7; D not certain. This CDR3 has 14 amino acids. The ends were cut back, 4 bases at V and 4 bases at J, with 15 bases in the middle. Germline V gene lookup returns CDR1 SGHDT and CDR2 YYEEEE.

This clone appeared a single time. The V and J genes are TRBV7-2 and TRBJ2-5, with D perhaps TRBD2 (5 bases). Trimming left V 2 bases short and J 3 bases short, with 7 bases between. The CDR3 is 13 residues long. Looked up from germline, CDR1 is SGHTA and CDR2 is FQGNSA. CDR3 sequence: CASSLWRKETQYF. In DNA form, the CDR3 reads TGTGCCAGCAGCTTATGGAGGAAAGAGACCCAGTACTTC.

V usage is TRBV20-1 and J usage is TRBJ2-7; D perhaps matches TRBD2 (5 bases). Per the germline V gene, CDR1 is DFQATT and CDR2 is SNEGSKA (reference sequence). With 7 bases removed from V and 3 bases from J, the gap between germline ends came to 10 bases. CDR3 length equals 11 residues. CDR3 in amino acids: CSGQAGYEQYF. The CDR3 DNA follows: TGCAGTGGTCAGGCGGGCTACGAGCAGTACTTC.

This clone was found once. The chain combines TRBV6-5 with TRBJ1-5, with TRBD1 as a possible D gene (5 bases). There are 16 residues in the CDR3. The germline gives CDR1 MNHEY, CDR2 SVGAGI. Trimming left V 0 bases short and J 5 bases short, with 14 bases between. The CDR3 here is CASSYSGPGGDQPQHF. The CDR3 DNA reads as TGTGCCAGCAGTTACTCAGGGCCGGGGGGTGATCAGCCCCAGCATTTT.

This clone was detected once. The rearrangement joins TRBV27 to TRBJ2-7; 9 nucleotides line up with TRBD2. V was clipped by 2 bases and J by 4 bases; unmatched bases: 6. The CDR3 length is 15 residues. Germline-derived CDR1 and CDR2 are MNHEY and SMNVEV (reference sequence). The CDR3 nucleotides read TGTGCCAGCAGTTTAGTTGCGGGAGGGGGATACGAGCAGTACTTC. Encoded protein: CASSLVAGGGYEQYF.

This clone came up once. The J gene is TRBJ2-1, the V gene TRBV2; TRBD2 agrees at 8 bases. J gave up 9 bases and V 7 bases, and 11 bases lay outside the gene matches. The germline V gene encodes CDR1 SNHLY and CDR2 FYNNEI. This CDR3 is built from 14 residues. The CDR3 reads CASISWGAGGEQFF. CDR3 DNA sequence: TGTGCCAGCATAAGTTGGGGCGCGGGAGGTGAGCAGTTCTTC.